This T cell receptor beta chain was found in a study of blood T cells in healthy people across ages. Whole-study results and caveats: In long-lived donors, naive CD4+ cell counts and diversity exceeded those of aged donors. TCR beta diversity, measured per million T cells, fell in a roughly linear way with age.

This clonotype was observed a handful of times. Antigen specificity is unknown. This CDR3 spans 13 amino acids. Germline CDR1 and CDR2: KGHDR and SFDVKD. V shed 7 bases, J shed 3 bases, and the junction held 1 base outside the gene matches. For the second PCR, which ran for roughly 7 to 11 cycles, a sample-barcoded 5' primer and a J-beta primer mix were used. Tagging of each cDNA molecule was performed by a template-switch adaptor with 12 random nucleotides. TCRdb used MiXCR to reprocess the 5' RACE reads, holding one entry per CDR3 protein. The profile shows approximately 2,000,000 distinct CDR3 sequences, 35% to 50% of them singletons.

The specimen sequenced was blood. The chain links TRBV24-1 to TRBJ2-5; 10 nucleotides agree with TRBD1. This clonotype originated in a human donor in good health. The CDR3 sequence is CATRGTGEETQYF. The CDR3 DNA is TGTGCCACCAGGGGGACAGGGGAAGAGACCCAGTACTTC.